This TCR beta chain came from a study of T cells after yellow fever vaccination. Overall study context: Preparation used SMART-Seq v4 Ultra Low Input for the low-cell-number fractions.

This clonotype was counted only a few times. Its antigen is unknown. Germline V lookup: CDR1 LGHNA, CDR2 YNFKEQ. Trimming left V 1 base short and J 2 bases short, with 12 bases between. The CDR3 has 15 residues. TCRdb reprocessed the 5' RACE reads with MiXCR, giving one entry per CDR3 protein. Of hundreds of thousands of distinct CDR3 sequences listed, roughly 14% are singletons. Study-level results: Though it reached lower strength, the secondary response hit its peak faster, day 5 versus 15.

This sequence was found in a man younger than 45 who received the YFV17D yellow fever vaccine. The specimen comprised PBMCs, sampled on the day of the yellow fever booster vaccination. The rearrangement links TRBV4-2 to TRBJ2-7, with D unclear. The CDR3 spells CASSQVGGVTYEQYF. CDR3 nucleotide sequence: TGTGCCAGCAGCCAAGTTGGTGGGGTTACCTACGAGCAGTACTTC.